This T cell receptor beta chain was retrieved from a study of blood T cell repertoires in COVID-19. CDR3 size: 13 residues. V shed 0 bases and J shed 10 bases, with 7 bases lying between them. Germline V lookup: CDR1 LGHNA, CDR2 YSLEER. TCRdb's copy holds only in-frame clones and misses some; the assay was immunoSEQ multiplex PCR. The top ten hold 1.4% to 1.5% of the sample, which has about 430,000 clones, approximately 90% seen once. Specimen: PBMCs or T cells enriched from blood (not recorded which). J is TRBJ1-6 and V is TRBV4-3; D unresolved. This sequence originates from a young woman who had been exposed to COVID-19. The CDR3 sequence is CASSQDLGSPLHF. CDR3 coding DNA: TGCGCCAGCAGCCAAGATTTGGGCTCACCCCTCCACTTT.